This is a list of T cell receptor beta chains from one sample in a study of blood T cells in healthy people across ages. TCRdb re-analysed the 5' RACE reads in MiXCR, keeping a single row per CDR3 protein. The sample records 760,000 or so distinct CDR3 sequences, 25% being singletons. This same sample was also part of a study on T cells of mothers and their children.

The specimen was blood. These receptors were taken from a boy aged 5-17 years in good health. CDR3s include the opening cysteine and the closing phenylalanine or tryptophan. The D gene is left open where the match is weak. Only part of the rows carry a size: once, few, many, or a class if the clone is expanded.

J	D	size	V	DNA	CDR3
TRBJ2-7	TRBD1	.	TRBV4-1	TGCGCCAGCAGCCACCTAAAGGGACAGGGTCTCTACGAGCAGTACTTC	CASSHLKGQGLYEQYF
TRBJ2-5	.	few	TRBV20-1	TGCAGTGCTATGGAAGAACAAGAGACCCAGTACTTC	CSAMEEQETQYF
TRBJ2-1	TRBD1	few	TRBV28	TGTGCCAGCAGTTCGACAGGGGCCACCCTCAACAATGAGCAGTTCTTC	CASSSTGATLNNEQFF
TRBJ2-1	.	few	TRBV5-6	TGTGCCAGCAGCTTCCTGGCGCTCCTTGACAGTGAGCAGTTCTTC	CASSFLALLDSEQFF
TRBJ1-4	.	.	TRBV20-1	TGCAGTGCTAGAGGCGGAATAGAAAAACTGTTTTTT	CSARGGIEKLFF
TRBJ1-4	.	.	TRBV27	TGTGCCAGCAGTTTATCTGGACCGGTTTGGGAAAAACTGTTTTTT	CASSLSGPVWEKLFF
TRBJ2-7	.	.	TRBV15	TGTGCCACCAGCAGAGATTTCGGTTACGAGCAGTACTTC	CATSRDFGYEQYF
TRBJ1-2	.	.	TRBV25-1	TGTGCCAGCAGTGAATACAGGGGTATGGGATTAAGCTACACCTTC	CASSEYRGMGLSYTF
TRBJ2-1	.	few	TRBV19	TGTGCCAGTAGTATTGGGCAGGGAACCTACAATGAGCAGTTCTTC	CASSIGQGTYNEQFF
TRBJ2-5	.	.	TRBV18	TGTGCCAGCTCGCCGAAACTAGCCTATCAAGAGACCCAGTACTTC	CASSPKLAYQETQYF
TRBJ1-6	.	few	TRBV25-1	TGTGCCAGCAGTCTAACGGGGAATAATTCACCCCTCCACTTT	CASSLTGNNSPLHF
TRBJ2-1	.	.	TRBV7-3	TGTGCCAGCAGCTTAGGGGGGCGAGGGAATGAGCAGTTCTTC	CASSLGGRGNEQFF
TRBJ1-2	TRBD1	.	TRBV6-5	TGTGCCAGCAGCAGACAGGGAGATGGCTATGGCTACACCTTC	CASSRQGDGYGYTF
TRBJ2-5	.	.	TRBV10-3	TGTGCCATCAGTGACCCGGGACAGGGACGTAGGAAAGCGGGAGGGCCAGAGACCCAGTACTTC	CAISDPGQGRRKAGGPETQYF
TRBJ2-3	.	few	TRBV7-8	TGTGCCAGCAGCTTTGTTCAGAGCACAGATACGCAGTATTTT	CASSFVQSTDTQYF
TRBJ2-4	TRBD1	.	TRBV5-5	TGTGCCAGCAGCCTGGACAGGGGCGACATTCAGTACTTC	CASSLDRGDIQYF
TRBJ2-7	.	.	TRBV29-1	TGCAGCGTTGATGGACTGGACTCCTACGAGCAGTACTTC	CSVDGLDSYEQYF
TRBJ2-1	TRBD2	.	TRBV29-1	TGCAGCGTCGGGACTAGAGGAAATGAGCAGTTCTTC	CSVGTRGNEQFF
TRBJ2-5	.	.	TRBV5-1	TGCGCCAGCGGCGGCACATTACAAGAGACCCAGTACTTC	CASGGTLQETQYF
TRBJ2-4	.	.	TRBV7-2	TGTGCCAGCAGCTTAGGTCGGGGCTTCTACTTC	CASSLGRGFYF
TRBJ1-5	TRBD1	few	TRBV29-1	TGCAGCGCTGTACAGGGGGGTGGAAATCAGCCCCAGCATTTT	CSAVQGGGNQPQHF
TRBJ2-1	.	few	TRBV29-1	TGCAGCGTTGTAGGTGGACAGTCCTCCTACAATGAGCAGTTCTTC	CSVVGGQSSYNEQFF
TRBJ2-1	TRBD2	.	TRBV6-6	TGTGCCAGCAGTTCTTTAGCGGGGGGGCCCGTTGAGCAGTTCTTC	CASSSLAGGPVEQFF
TRBJ2-2	.	few	TRBV6-2/TRBV6-3	TGTGCCAGCAGTTACTCTTCCAGGGAGACAGACACCGGGGAGCTGTTTTTT	CASSYSSRETDTGELFF
TRBJ2-1	TRBD1	.	TRBV4-1	TGCGCCAGCAGCCAACCGGACAGGGACCATGAGCAGTTCTTC	CASSQPDRDHEQFF
TRBJ2-7	.	.	TRBV24-1	TGTGCCACCAGTCCCGGATACAACTACGAGCAGTACTTC	CATSPGYNYEQYF
TRBJ2-1	TRBD1	.	TRBV3-1	TGTGCCAGCAGCCCCACAGGGGCGCCACCCTACAATGAGCAGTTCTTC	CASSPTGAPPYNEQFF
TRBJ1-5	.	.	TRBV13	TGTGCCAGCAGCCTCGGACAGTTCAATCAGCCCCAGCATTTT	CASSLGQFNQPQHF
TRBJ2-7	TRBD1	.	TRBV28	TGTGCCAGCAGTTTACAGGGGACAGAGACTTACGAGCAGTACTTC	CASSLQGTETYEQYF
TRBJ2-7	.	few	TRBV20-1	TGCAGTGCTAGAGATCGGCGAAGTGTCGGGACCTACGAGCAGTACTTC	CSARDRRSVGTYEQYF
TRBJ2-2	TRBD2	.	TRBV6-2/TRBV6-3	TGTGCCAGCAGCCGAAGCGGGGGGGCGTCCGGGGAGCTGTTTTTT	CASSRSGGASGELFF
TRBJ2-2	.	.	TRBV5-1	TGCGCCAGCAGTTGGGATTACGGCGGGGAGCTGTTTTTT	CASSWDYGGELFF
TRBJ2-5	.	.	TRBV6-5	TGTGCCAGCAGTTACACGAAGGCAGGGCTGGAGACCCAGTACTTC	CASSYTKAGLETQYF
TRBJ2-5	.	.	TRBV7-9	TGTGCCAGCAGTCCCACAGAAAAAGAGACCCAGTACTTC	CASSPTEKETQYF
TRBJ2-7	.	.	TRBV15	TGTGCCACCAGCAGGGTAGCGTCCGAGCAGTACTTC	CATSRVASEQYF
TRBJ2-1	.	.	TRBV28	TGTGCCAGCACGCGGGAACTCTACAATGAGCAGTTCTTC	CASTRELYNEQFF
TRBJ2-1	.	.	TRBV3-1	TGTGCCAGCAGCCAACGGGACGGAACGGTCAATGAGCAGGTCTTC	CASSQRDGTVNEQVF
TRBJ1-4	.	once	TRBV4-3	TGCGCCAGCAGCCAAGATCATTACCCGGCAGCGGCAGAAAATGAAAAACTGTTTTTT	CASSQDHYPAAAENEKLFF
TRBJ1-2	TRBD1	few	TRBV9	TGTGCCAGCAGCGTTGGTCGTACAGGGGGCGCCGATGGCTACACCTTC	CASSVGRTGGADGYTF
TRBJ2-1	.	.	TRBV13	TGTGCCAGCAGCTTAAACGGGAGAGGTTTGTATGAGCAGTTCTTC	CASSLNGRGLYEQFF
TRBJ1-2	TRBD1	few	TRBV28	TGTGCCAGCAGTTTATCTGGGACAGAAAAAGGCCACTATGGCTACACCTTC	CASSLSGTEKGHYGYTF
TRBJ2-4	TRBD1	many	TRBV13	TGTGCCAGCAGCACTGGGACAGCCTTGAAGTACTTC	CASSTGTALKYF
TRBJ2-6	.	once	TRBV9	TGTGCCAGCAGCACCTGGGCCAACGTCCTGACTTTC	CASSTWANVLTF
TRBJ1-5	.	few	TRBV6-2/TRBV6-3	TGTGCCAGCAGTTACTCAGGAGGGCGAGGACAGCCCCAGCATTTT	CASSYSGGRGQPQHF
TRBJ2-1	.	.	TRBV12-3/TRBV12-4	TGTGCCAGCAGTTTAGAGATGTCGGGCGATGAGCAGTTCTTC	CASSLEMSGDEQFF
TRBJ1-3	.	.	TRBV7-2	TGTGCCAGCAGCTTATGGACATCTGGAAACACCATATATTTT	CASSLWTSGNTIYF
TRBJ2-5	TRBD2	once	TRBV7-3	TGTGCCAGCAGCCCGAATCCCCGCCCGGGACTAGCAGGAGAGACCCAGTACTTC	CASSPNPRPGLAGETQYF